Listed here are 2 T cell receptor beta chains from one sample, sequenced in a study of blood T cell repertoires in COVID-19. The table came from immunoSEQ multiplex PCR; TCRdb's copy has only in-frame clones and leaves some out. In the table there are about 64,000 clones, roughly 93% of which are singletons. The sample taken for sequencing was peripheral blood. These receptors were collected from a human donor in a cohort sampled during active COVID-19.

The CDR3 DNA is TGTGCCAGCAGTTCCGCCGGGACTAGACTTCTTTCGGCAGAGCAGTACTTC. Amino acids: CASSSAGTRLLSAEQYF. This chain joins TRBV28 and TRBJ2-7; TRBD2 matches at 8 bases. J lost 7 bases, V lost 4 bases, and 18 bases had no gene match. The CDR3 contains 17 residues. Germline CDR1 MDHEN, CDR2 SYDVKM.

The chain joins TRBV7-3 to TRBJ2-1; TRBD1 is a possible D gene (6 bases). CDR3 size: 13 residues. The germline V and J ends were trimmed by 3 bases and 4 bases, with 7 bases remaining between them. Germline CDR1 reads SGHTA; CDR2 reads FQGTGA. The CDR3: CASSFGQYNEQFF. The CDR3 nucleotides read TGTGCCAGCAGCTTCGGACAGTACAATGAGCAGTTCTTC.